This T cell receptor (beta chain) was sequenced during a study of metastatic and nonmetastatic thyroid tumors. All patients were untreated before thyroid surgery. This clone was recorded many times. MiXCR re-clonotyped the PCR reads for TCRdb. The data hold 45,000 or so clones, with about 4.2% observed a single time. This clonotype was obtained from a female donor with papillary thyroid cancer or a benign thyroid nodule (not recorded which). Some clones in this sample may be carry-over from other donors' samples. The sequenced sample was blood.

CDR3 sequence: CASSLGIREKLFF. CDR3 nucleotide sequence: TGTGCCAGCAGCTTGGGGATAAGAGAAAAACTGTTTTTT. The rearrangement uses TRBV7-9 and TRBJ1-4, with unresolved D. In germline, CDR1 is SEHNR, CDR2 FQNEAQ (reference sequence). V lost 3 bases to trimming and J lost 8 bases, with 10 bases between them. The CDR3 sequence is 13 residues long.